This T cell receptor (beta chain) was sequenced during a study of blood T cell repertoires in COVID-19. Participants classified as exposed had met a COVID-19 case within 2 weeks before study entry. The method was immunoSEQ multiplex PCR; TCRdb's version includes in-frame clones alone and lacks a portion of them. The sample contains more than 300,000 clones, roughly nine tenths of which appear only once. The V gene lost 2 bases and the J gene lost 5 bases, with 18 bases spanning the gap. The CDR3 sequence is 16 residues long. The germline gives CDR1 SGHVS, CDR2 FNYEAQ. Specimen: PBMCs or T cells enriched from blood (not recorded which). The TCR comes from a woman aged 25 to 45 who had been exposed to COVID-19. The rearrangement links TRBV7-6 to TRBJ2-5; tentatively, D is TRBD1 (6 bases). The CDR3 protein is CASSLSLTGSGETQYF. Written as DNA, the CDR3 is TGTGCCAGCAGCTTAAGTTTAACAGGGAGCGGTGAGACCCAGTACTTC.